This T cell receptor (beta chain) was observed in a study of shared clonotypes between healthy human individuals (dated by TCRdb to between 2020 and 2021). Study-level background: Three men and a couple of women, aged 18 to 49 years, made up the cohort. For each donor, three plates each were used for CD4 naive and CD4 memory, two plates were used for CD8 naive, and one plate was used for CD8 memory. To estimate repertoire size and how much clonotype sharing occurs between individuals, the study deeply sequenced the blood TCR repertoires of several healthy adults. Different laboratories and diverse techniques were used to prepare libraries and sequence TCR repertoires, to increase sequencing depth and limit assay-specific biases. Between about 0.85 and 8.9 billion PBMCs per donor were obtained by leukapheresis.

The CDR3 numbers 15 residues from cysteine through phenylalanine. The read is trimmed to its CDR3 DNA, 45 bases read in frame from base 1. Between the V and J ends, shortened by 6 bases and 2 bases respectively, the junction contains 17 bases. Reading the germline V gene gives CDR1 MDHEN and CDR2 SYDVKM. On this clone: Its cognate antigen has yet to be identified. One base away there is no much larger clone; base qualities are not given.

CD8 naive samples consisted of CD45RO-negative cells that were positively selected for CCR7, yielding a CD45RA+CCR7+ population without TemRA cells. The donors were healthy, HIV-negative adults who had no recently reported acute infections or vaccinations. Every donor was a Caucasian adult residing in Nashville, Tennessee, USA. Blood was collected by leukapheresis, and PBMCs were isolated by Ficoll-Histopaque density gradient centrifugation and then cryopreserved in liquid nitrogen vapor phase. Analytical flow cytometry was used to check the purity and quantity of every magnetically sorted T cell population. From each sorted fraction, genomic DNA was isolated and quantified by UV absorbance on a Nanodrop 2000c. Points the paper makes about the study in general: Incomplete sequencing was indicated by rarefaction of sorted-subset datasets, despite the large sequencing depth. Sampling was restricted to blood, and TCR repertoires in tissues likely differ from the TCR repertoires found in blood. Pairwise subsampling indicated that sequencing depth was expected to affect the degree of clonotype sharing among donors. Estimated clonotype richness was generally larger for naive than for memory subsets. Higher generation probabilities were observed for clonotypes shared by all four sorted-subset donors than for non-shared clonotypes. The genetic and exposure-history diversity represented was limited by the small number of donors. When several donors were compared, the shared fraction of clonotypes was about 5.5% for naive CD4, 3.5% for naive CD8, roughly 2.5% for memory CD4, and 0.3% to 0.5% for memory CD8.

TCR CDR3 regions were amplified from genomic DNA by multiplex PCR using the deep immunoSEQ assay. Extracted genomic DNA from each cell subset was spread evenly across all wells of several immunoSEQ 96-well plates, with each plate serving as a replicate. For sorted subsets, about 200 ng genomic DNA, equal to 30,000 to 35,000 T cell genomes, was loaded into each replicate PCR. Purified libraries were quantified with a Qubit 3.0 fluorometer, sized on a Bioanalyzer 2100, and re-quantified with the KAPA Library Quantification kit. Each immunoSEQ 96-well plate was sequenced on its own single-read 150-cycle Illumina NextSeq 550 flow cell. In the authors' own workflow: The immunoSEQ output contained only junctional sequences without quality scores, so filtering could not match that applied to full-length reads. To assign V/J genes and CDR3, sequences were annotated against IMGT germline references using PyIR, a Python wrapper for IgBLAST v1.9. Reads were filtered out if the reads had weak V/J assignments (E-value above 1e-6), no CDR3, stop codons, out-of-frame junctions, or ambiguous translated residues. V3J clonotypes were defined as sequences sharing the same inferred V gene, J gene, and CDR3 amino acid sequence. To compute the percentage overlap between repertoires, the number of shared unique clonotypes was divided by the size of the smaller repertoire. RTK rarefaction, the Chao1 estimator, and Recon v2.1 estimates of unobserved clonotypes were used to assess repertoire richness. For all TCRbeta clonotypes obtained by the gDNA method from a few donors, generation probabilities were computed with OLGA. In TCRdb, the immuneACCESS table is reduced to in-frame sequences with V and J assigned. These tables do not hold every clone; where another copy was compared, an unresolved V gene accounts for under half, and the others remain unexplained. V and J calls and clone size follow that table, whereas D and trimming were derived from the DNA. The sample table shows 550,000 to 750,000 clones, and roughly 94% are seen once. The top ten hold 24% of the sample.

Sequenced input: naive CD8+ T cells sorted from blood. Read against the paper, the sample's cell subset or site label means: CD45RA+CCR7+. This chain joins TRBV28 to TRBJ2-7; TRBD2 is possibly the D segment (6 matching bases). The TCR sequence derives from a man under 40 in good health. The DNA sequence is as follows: TGTGCCAGCAGAACCAGGGAGGTGCGGACCTACGAGCAGTACTTC. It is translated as CASRTREVRTYEQYF.